A selection of T cell receptor beta chains follows, all from one sample in a study of lymphopenia after photon versus proton radiotherapy. The protocol was immunoSEQ multiplex PCR, while the TCRdb copy is restricted to in-frame clones and leaves out a portion. The table records about 1,900 clones, roughly four fifths of them present only once. The starting material was peripheral blood, obtained from a patient treated with photon-based radiotherapy. These receptors came from an elderly man with cholangiocarcinoma. Each CDR3 is given with its conserved first and last residue. A D gene is named only where the DNA matches it firmly. Clone size, where shown, is once, few, many, or a class for clones that have expanded.

j_call,clone_size,v_call,d_call,cdr3_aa,cdr3_nt
TRBJ2-3,.,TRBV11-3,.,CASSQNGFDTQYF,TGTGCCAGCAGCCAGAACGGGTTTGATACGCAGTATTTT
TRBJ1-6,.,TRBV5-1,.,CASSLRPRRLNSPLHF,TGCGCCAGCAGCTTGAGGCCACGCAGGCTGAATTCACCCCTCCACTTT
TRBJ1-1,large,TRBV27,.,CASSSYRENLNTEAFF,TGTGCCAGCAGTTCCTACAGGGAGAACTTGAACACTGAAGCTTTCTTT
TRBJ2-5,.,TRBV5-1,.,CASSLALPSGETQYF,TGCGCCAGCAGCTTGGCGCTCCCGAGTGGGGAGACCCAGTACTTC
TRBJ1-4,.,TRBV7-9,TRBD1,CASSLSTGGATNEKLFF,TGTGCCAGCAGCTTGAGCACAGGGGGAGCAACTAATGAAAAACTGTTTTTT
TRBJ1-4,once,TRBV25-1,.,CASSVSGTLPGKLFF,TGTGCCAGCAGTGTATCCGGGACATTGCCTGGAAAACTGTTTTTT
TRBJ1-2,.,TRBV11-2,TRBD1,CASSSGGTGSGYTF,TGTGCCAGCAGCTCCGGCGGGACAGGCTCAGGCTACACCTTC
TRBJ2-2,.,TRBV5-1,.,CASSLDSTGELFF,TGCGCCAGCAGCTTGGACAGTACCGGGGAGCTGTTTTTT
TRBJ2-5,.,TRBV11-2,.,CASSLDISPRTQYF,TGTGCCAGCAGCTTAGATATCAGCCCAAGGACCCAGTACTTC
TRBJ1-1,.,TRBV5-4,.,CASSLSGRTKEAFF,TGTGCCAGCAGCTTGTCGGGGCGAACGAAAGAAGCTTTCTTT
TRBJ1-5,.,TRBV11-2,TRBD1,CASSLGDRGLGQPQHF,TGTGCCAGCAGCTTAGGGGACAGGGGTCTCGGTCAGCCCCAGCATTTT
TRBJ2-2,.,TRBV7-8,.,CASSRSTFHYVLDTGELFF,TGTGCCAGCAGCCGGTCGACCTTCCACTACGTTCTAGACACCGGGGAGCTGTTTTTT
TRBJ1-1,.,TRBV30,.,CAWMDRLNTEAFF,TGTGCCTGGATGGACAGATTGAACACTGAAGCTTTCTTT
TRBJ2-1,.,TRBV5-4,TRBD2,CASSLGSSGGAHEQFF,TGTGCCAGCAGCTTGGGTTCTAGCGGGGGGGCCCATGAGCAGTTCTTC
TRBJ1-4,large,TRBV7-9,.,CASSLRREDEKLFF,TGTGCCAGCAGCTTGCGCAGGGAGGATGAAAAACTGTTTTTT
TRBJ1-5,.,TRBV30,TRBD1,CAWRETGASHQPQHF,TGTGCCTGGAGAGAGACAGGGGCGAGCCATCAGCCCCAGCATTTT
TRBJ1-1,.,TRBV19,.,CASSIRPGLLSNTEAFF,TGTGCCAGTAGTATTCGTCCGGGACTGTTGTCGAACACTGAAGCTTTCTTT
TRBJ1-2,.,TRBV27,TRBD1,CASSFGEGAGGYTF,TGTGCCAGCAGTTTCGGGGAGGGGGCAGGGGGCTACACCTTC
TRBJ2-4,.,TRBV5-6,.,CASILLGDPGKNIQYF,TGTGCCAGCATCCTACTCGGGGACCCGGGCAAAAACATTCAGTACTTC
TRBJ1-2,.,TRBV19,TRBD1,CASYPQGKGSYGYTF,TGTGCCAGCTACCCACAGGGGAAGGGGAGCTATGGCTACACCTTC
TRBJ2-1,.,TRBV7-3,TRBD1,CASSLDRGFYNEQFF,TGTGCCAGCAGCTTAGACAGGGGCTTTTACAATGAGCAGTTCTTC
TRBJ1-5,.,TRBV6-5,.,CASSWAEGQPQHF,TGTGCCAGCAGTTGGGCTGAGGGTCAGCCCCAGCATTTT
TRBJ1-2,.,TRBV14,.,CASSQLQGTYGYTF,TGTGCCAGCAGCCAACTGCAGGGAACCTATGGCTACACCTTC
TRBJ1-1,.,TRBV28,.,CASSLVGGTEAFF,TGTGCCAGCAGTTTAGTCGGTGGGACTGAAGCTTTCTTT
TRBJ1-2,.,TRBV7-6,.,CASSLDPPYGHTF,TGTGCCAGCAGCTTAGACCCCCCCTATGGCCACACCTTC
TRBJ2-7,.,TRBV13,TRBD1,CASSQNQGAREQYF,TGTGCCAGCAGCCAGAATCAGGGGGCACGGGAGCAGTACTTC
TRBJ2-1,.,TRBV10-1,.,CASSGLASSSYNEQFF,TGCGCCAGCAGTGGATTAGCGAGTAGCTCCTACAATGAGCAGTTCTTC
TRBJ1-2,once,TRBV30,.,CAWSAVANYGYTF,TGTGCCTGGAGTGCGGTAGCTAACTATGGCTACACCTTC
TRBJ1-1,.,TRBV6-5,.,CASSYRVWDTEAFF,TGTGCCAGCAGTTACCGAGTTTGGGACACTGAAGCTTTCTTT
TRBJ2-1,.,TRBV10-3,.,CATQTPSYNEQFF,TGTGCCACCCAGACTCCCAGCTACAATGAGCAGTTCTTC
TRBJ1-4,.,TRBV2,.,CASSHPRTATNEKLFF,TGTGCCAGCAGCCATCCTAGGACAGCAACTAATGAAAAACTGTTTTTT
TRBJ2-7,.,TRBV7-4,.,CASSRDTSYEQYF,TGTGCCAGCAGCCGGGACACCTCCTACGAGCAGTACTTC
TRBJ1-4,.,TRBV6-5,.,CASSYSNRPSEKLFF,TGTGCCAGCAGTTACTCGAACAGACCCAGTGAAAAACTGTTTTTT
TRBJ2-5,.,TRBV27,TRBD2,CASSPSGGDETQYF,TGTGCCAGCAGTCCTAGCGGGGGGGATGAGACCCAGTACTTC
TRBJ2-7,.,TRBV9,.,CASSLNTDSYEQYF,TGTGCCAGCAGCCTCAACACGGACTCCTACGAGCAGTACTTC
TRBJ2-6,.,TRBV11-2,.,CASSAWQQQSRANVLTF,TGTGCCAGCAGCGCGTGGCAGCAACAAAGTCGGGCCAACGTCCTGACTTTC
TRBJ1-1,.,TRBV5-1,.,CASSSRTANTEAFF,TGCGCCAGCAGCTCGAGGACGGCGAACACTGAAGCTTTCTTT
TRBJ2-1,.,TRBV7-8,TRBD1,CASSFLDRAMGEQFF,TGTGCCAGCAGCTTTCTTGACAGGGCGATGGGAGAGCAGTTCTTC
TRBJ2-7,once,TRBV18,TRBD1,CASSDSGTGGLYEQYF,TGTGCCAGCTCAGACTCCGGGACAGGGGGACTCTACGAGCAGTACTTC
TRBJ2-3,.,TRBV6-5,.,CASSYSGGTDTQYF,TGTGCCAGCAGTTACTCTGGGGGCACAGATACGCAGTATTTT
TRBJ2-3,.,TRBV9,.,CASSVVGDGTDTQYF,TGTGCCAGCAGCGTAGTGGGGGATGGCACAGATACGCAGTATTTT
TRBJ2-3,.,TRBV27,TRBD1,CASSLSDRATDTQYF,TGTGCCAGCAGTTTATCGGACAGGGCTACAGATACGCAGTATTTT
TRBJ2-4,.,TRBV28,.,CASSARLLAKNIQYF,TGTGCCAGCAGTGCTCGACTTTTAGCCAAAAACATTCAGTACTTC
TRBJ2-7,.,TRBV6-5,.,CASSYGNLPYEQYF,TGTGCCAGCAGTTACGGCAACCTTCCCTACGAGCAGTACTTC